This entry lists 7 T cell receptor beta chains sequenced from one sample in a study of OX40 agonist ivuxolimab in advanced cancers. Data came from immunoSEQ multiplex PCR; TCRdb stores just in-frame clones and leaves some out. Among roughly 44,000 clones listed, approximately 86% were seen once. The material was CD4+ or CD8+ T cells sorted from blood, obtained in a trial of the OX40 agonist ivuxolimab. The receptors originated from an adult with an advanced solid tumor such as melanoma, head and neck, liver or kidney cancer.

Concerning this clone itself: The identical CDR3 is also encoded by other nucleotide sequences in the sample. The chain is built from TRBV6-5 and TRBJ2-5; the D gene could be TRBD1 or TRBD2 (6 bases each). The CDR3 consists of 14 residues. V gave up 6 bases and J gave up 4 bases, with 15 bases separating them. CDR1 MNHEY and CDR2 SVGAGI come from the germline V gene. CDR3 in DNA: TGTGCCAGCAGGTCCTGGGGGGCCCGAGAGACCCAGTACTTC. It yields the protein CASRSWGARETQYF.

The chain joins TRBV4-1 to TRBJ2-7, with 9 bases identical to TRBD2. Trimming removed 0 bases from V and 4 bases from J; junction bases left unmatched: 4. The length of the CDR3 is 15 residues. Germline assignment: CDR1 MGHRA and CDR2 YSYEKL. CDR3 bases: TGCGCCAGCAGCCAAGATGCGGGAGGGATGTACGAGCAGTACTTC. This encodes CASSQDAGGMYEQYF.

The CDR3 DNA sequence: TGCAGCGTTGAGCAGGAACTAGCTTTCAATGAGCAGTTCTTC. This sequence encodes CSVEQELAFNEQFF. J is TRBJ2-1 and V is TRBV29-1; D may be TRBD2 (6 bases). Germline V CDR1 and CDR2: SQVTM, ANQGSEA. Trimming cost V 3 bases and J 6 bases, with 15 bases left between them. CDR3 length equals 14 residues.

The chain is built from TRBV9 and TRBJ2-5; 7 bases are a match to TRBD2. The last part of the DNA fits TRBJ2-7 better; the J call may be wrong. From germline, CDR1 is SGDLS and CDR2 YYNGEE. The CDR3 is 14 residues long. This CDR3 is CASSGSQAGHEQYF. In DNA form, the CDR3 reads TGTGCCAGCAGCGGAAGTCAAGCGGGACACGAGCAGTACTTC.

The rearrangement joins TRBV19 to TRBJ2-1; D uncertain. This CDR3 has 14 amino acids. Germline values: CDR1 LNHDA, CDR2 SQIVND (reference sequence). V was trimmed by 1 base and J by 2 bases, leaving 6 bases between them. The DNA for the CDR3 is TGTGCCAGTAGTATAGGAACAGCCTACAATGAGCAGTTCTTC. Its protein product is CASSIGTAYNEQFF. The full variable domain, its missing parts supplied by reference TRBV19 and TRBJ2-1, is DGGITQSPKYLFRKEGQNVTLSCEQNLNHDAMYWYRQDPGQGLRLIYYSQIVNDFQKGDIAEGYSVSREKKESFPLTVTSAQKNPTAFYLCASSIGTAYNEQFFGPGTRLTVL.

J is TRBJ2-7 and V is TRBV7-9, with no clear D. CDR1 is SEHNR, CDR2 FQNEAQ, per germline (reference sequence). This CDR3 has 14 amino acids. Between the trimmed V and J ends, which lost 5 bases and 6 bases, there was a span of 17 bases. The CDR3 region has the DNA TGTGCCAGCAGCCCACCCCTCACAAGTTCCGAGCAGTACTTC. It translates to CASSPPLTSSEQYF.

The chain carries TRBV19 and TRBJ2-2, with 8 bases identical to TRBD1. Germline assignment: CDR1 LNHDA and CDR2 SQIVND (reference sequence). V lost 5 bases, J lost 7 bases, and 9 bases stayed unmatched. CDR3 length equals 15 residues. CDR3 bases: TGTGCCAGTAGTGCCTCGGACAGGGCAGTCGGGGAGCTGTTTTTT. This translates into CASSASDRAVGELFF.